The 4 T cell receptor beta chains listed next were all sequenced from one sample in a study of T cell repertoires in cytomegalovirus infection. TCRdb analysed the reads with MiXCR anew, one entry per CDR3 protein. The sample shows hundreds of thousands of distinct CDR3 sequences, roughly 22% of them seen only once. The sequencing input was CD8+ T cells from PBMCs. These receptors originate from a human donor in good health (CMV status not recorded). Some clones in this sample may be carry-over from other donors' samples.

The chain combines TRBV20-1 with TRBJ2-4; TRBD2 matches at 14 bases. J was trimmed by 16 bases and V by 1 base; bases with no gene match: 9. CDR3 length: 14 residues. CDR1 and CDR2 from the germline V gene are DFQATT and SNEGSKA (reference sequence). CDR3 coding DNA: TGCAGTGCTAGAGTCGGACTAGCGGGGGGCCCAAACTACTTC. This encodes CSARVGLAGGPNYF.

Only a few counts were recorded for this clonotype. The CDR3 protein is CASRTGQREQYF. CDR3 DNA: TGTGCCAGCAGGACAGGGCAGCGCGAGCAGTACTTC. The chain carries TRBV27 and TRBJ2-7, with 7 bases identical to TRBD1. The CDR3 covers 12 residues. Losses at the gene ends were 6 bases for V and 6 bases for J; bases not matched to a gene: 5. The germline V gene has CDR1 MNHEY and CDR2 SMNVEV (reference sequence).

This clonotype was observed a single time. V gene TRBV3-1 combines with J gene TRBJ2-3; D unclear. The CDR3 has 15 residues. Germline V gives CDR1 LGHDT, CDR2 YNNKEL (reference sequence). V dropped 0 bases and J dropped 9 bases, with 16 bases sitting between them. The CDR3 sequence is CASSQDLDTQVTQYF. The CDR3 DNA is TGTGCCAGCAGCCAAGATCTTGATACTCAAGTGACGCAGTATTTT.

This chain links TRBV5-1 with TRBJ2-3, with a tentative D call TRBD2 (5 bases). V was clipped by 0 bases and J by 2 bases, with 13 bases between them. The germline V gene has CDR1 SGHRS and CDR2 YFSETQ. The length of the CDR3 is 16 residues. The CDR3 sequence: CASSLDPGIPTDTQYF. DNA for the CDR3: TGCGCCAGCAGCTTGGACCCCGGGATCCCCACAGATACGCAGTATTTT. Supplemented by reference TRBV5-1 and TRBJ2-3, the full variable domain reads KAGVTQTPRYLIKTRGQQVTLSCSPISGHRSVSWYQQTPGQGLQFLFEYFSETQRNKGNFPGRFSGRQFSNSRSEMNVSTLELGDSALYLCASSLDPGIPTDTQYFGPGTRLTVL.